These 4 T cell receptor beta chains were sequenced from one sample in a study of blood T cell repertoires in COVID-19. Clones were read by immunoSEQ multiplex PCR, and TCRdb kept only the in-frame ones, dropping some. The sample records fewer than 250,000 clones, around four fifths being singletons. The sequenced sample was peripheral blood. The receptors were gathered from a woman in her sixties or seventies with active or convalescent COVID-19.

The chain uses TRBV18 and TRBJ2-5, with TRBD2 identical over 10 bases. From germline, CDR1 is KGHSH and CDR2 LQKENI. J gave up 2 bases and V 5 bases, and 5 bases lay outside the gene matches. The CDR3 contains 15 residues. CDR3 in amino acids: CASSSLAGVQETQYF. The CDR3 DNA is TGTGCCAGCTCATCCCTAGCGGGGGTACAAGAGACCCAGTACTTC.

J is TRBJ1-1 and V is TRBV4-2; 9 bases map to TRBD1. V was pared by 4 bases and J by 1 base, with 16 bases of the junction left unmatched. The length of the CDR3 is 19 residues. CDR1 LGHNA and CDR2 YNFKEQ come from the germline V gene. CDR3 amino acids: CASSLLTGGTRIENTEAFF. CDR3 in DNA: TGTGCCAGCAGCCTCTTAACAGGGGGCACCCGTATTGAGAACACTGAAGCTTTCTTT.

The chain carries TRBV27 and TRBJ2-7; 8 positions match TRBD2. Germline V gene lookup returns CDR1 MNHEY and CDR2 SMNVEV (reference sequence). Germline trimming cut 0 bases from V and 3 bases from J; bases unmatched to any gene: 4. CDR3 length: 15 amino acids. CDR3 in amino acids: CASSLSAGAHYEQYV. The CDR3 nucleotides read TGTGCCAGCAGTTTATCAGCGGGGGCACACTACGAGCAGTACGTC.

The rearrangement joins TRBV19 to TRBJ2-5, with 10 bases lining up with TRBD1. Germline CDR1 and CDR2: LNHDA and SQIVND (reference sequence). The CDR3 covers 14 residues. V gave up 5 bases and J gave up 5 bases; unmatched junction bases: 5. The CDR3, as DNA: TGTGCCAGTAGTGCCCCGGGACAGGGGGAGACCCAGTACTTC. It specifies CASSAPGQGETQYF.